This is a list of T cell receptor beta chains from one sample in a study of identical twins. TCRdb ran MiXCR on the 5' RACE reads and lists one entry per CDR3 protein. Of about 240,000 distinct CDR3 sequences listed, 6% to 8% are singletons. This sample was shared with a second study, whose subject was yellow fever vaccine responses in identical twins.

Specimen: CD8+ T cells sorted from blood. Receptor source: a woman aged 18-29 years in good health. Both conserved end residues are part of each CDR3. Fields, in order: clone size, D gene, J gene, V gene, CDR3 DNA, CDR3 protein. A D gene is named only where the DNA matches it firmly. Expanded clones are given a class, and other clones once, few, many or no size at all.

once TRBD1 TRBJ1-5 TRBV15 TGTGCCACCAGCACAGACAGGGGGCGTCAGCCCCAGCATTTT CATSTDRGRQPQHF
few - TRBJ2-1 TRBV7-2 TGTGCCAGCAGCTTGGGCCTCTGGCGGGGGCCCTACAATGAGCAGTTCTTC CASSLGLWRGPYNEQFF
- TRBD1 TRBJ2-3 TRBV6-1 TGTGCCAGCAGAAGGACAGGGTACACAGATACGCAGTATTTT CASRRTGYTDTQYF
few TRBD1 TRBJ2-7 TRBV24-1 TGTGCCACCAGTGACTCGGGAACAGGGGCCGAGCAGTACTTC CATSDSGTGAEQYF
- - TRBJ1-3 TRBV20-1 TGCAGTGCTAGACGGACAGAGACGGTTGGAAACACCATATATTTT CSARRTETVGNTIYF
- - TRBJ2-1 TRBV4-2 TGTGCCAGCAGCCAAGCCGGGGGCTCCTCCTACAATGAGCAGTTCTTC CASSQAGGSSYNEQFF
few - TRBJ2-3 TRBV24-1 TGTGCCACCAGTGATTTCGGAGGAGACAGCACCGCTCTAGCAGGCACAGATACGCAGTATTTT CATSDFGGDSTALAGTDTQYF
- - TRBJ2-3 TRBV18 TGTGCCAGCTCCCCGGGCGTGGAGACGCAGTATTTT CASSPGVETQYF
few - TRBJ2-2 TRBV2 TGTGCCAGCCCGAGTGGCAGTACCGGGGAGCTGTTTTTT CASPSGSTGELFF
many - TRBJ2-7 TRBV12-3/TRBV12-4 TGTGCCAGCAGCTTTGAGGACGAGCAGTACTTC CASSFEDEQYF
many - TRBJ1-1 TRBV12-3/TRBV12-4 TGTGCCAGCACCTGGGGGGGAACTGAAGCTTTCTTT CASTWGGTEAFF
few TRBD1 TRBJ2-1 TRBV10-3 TGTGCCACATGGACAGGAGGAAACAATGAGCAGTTCTTC CATWTGGNNEQFF
few - TRBJ2-7 TRBV6-1 TGTGCCAGCACCAACTCCGGGACAAAATACTACGAGCAGTACTTC CASTNSGTKYYEQYF
many - TRBJ2-3 TRBV12-3/TRBV12-4 TGTGCCAGCACCCCAAGTAAGGCAGATACGCAGTATTTT CASTPSKADTQYF
- - TRBJ2-7 TRBV28 TGTGCCAGCAGTTTACCCCGGCGAGGGGGCTACGAGCAGTACTTC CASSLPRRGGYEQYF
- - TRBJ2-5 TRBV28 TGTGCCAGCATTCCCGCCGGGGGGCCCCAAGAGACCCAGTACTTC CASIPAGGPQETQYF
few - TRBJ2-2 TRBV12-3/TRBV12-4 TGTGCCAGCAGTTTTTTGGTGAACACCGGGGAGCTGTTTTTT CASSFLVNTGELFF
few - TRBJ2-6 TRBV21-1 TGTGCCAGCAGCAAAGTGCCTAGGTCTGGAGCCAACGTCCTGACTTTC CASSKVPRSGANVLTF
few - TRBJ2-5 TRBV27 TGTGCCAGCAGTTTTGGGCGGCGTGAGACCCAGTACTTC CASSFGRRETQYF
few TRBD1 TRBJ1-1 TRBV28 TGTGCCATTCGACAGGGGGTCATGAACACTGAAGCTTTCTTT CAIRQGVMNTEAFF
few - TRBJ2-1 TRBV4-1 TGCGCCAGCAGCCAAGTTGGTCCAAGGTATAGTGAGCAGTTCTTC CASSQVGPRYSEQFF
- TRBD2 TRBJ2-1 TRBV7-4 TGTGCCAGCAGCTTAAGGGCCACCGGGGGGAGCTCCTACAATGAGCAGTTCTTC CASSLRATGGSSYNEQFF
few - TRBJ2-2 TRBV6-1 TGTGCCAGCAGTAGTGAGGAGGGCTGGTGGGAGTTCACCGGGGAGCTGTTTTTT CASSSEEGWWEFTGELFF
few - TRBJ1-1 TRBV28 TGTGCCAGCAGTTTAGTGGAGGGCCTCTTGAACACTGAAGCTTTCTTT CASSLVEGLLNTEAFF
- - TRBJ2-7 TRBV29-1 TGCAGCGTTGTCCTGCTTATGAGTGACGAGCAGTACTTC CSVVLLMSDEQYF
- - TRBJ2-7 TRBV2 TGTGCCAGCACATCCGACAGGCTTAGAGCCTACGAGCAGTACTTC CASTSDRLRAYEQYF
many TRBD1 TRBJ2-5 TRBV12-3/TRBV12-4 TGTGCCAGCAGCCGGGACAGGCAAGAGACCCAGTACTTC CASSRDRQETQYF
few TRBD2 TRBJ2-5 TRBV11-2 TGTGCCAGCGCAGAAGCGGGGGGTCAAGAGACCCAGTACTTC CASAEAGGQETQYF
- TRBD2 TRBJ2-1 TRBV28 TGTGCCAGCATCCCCTCACTAGCGGGGAAAGGCGACTACAATGAGCAGTTCTTC CASIPSLAGKGDYNEQFF